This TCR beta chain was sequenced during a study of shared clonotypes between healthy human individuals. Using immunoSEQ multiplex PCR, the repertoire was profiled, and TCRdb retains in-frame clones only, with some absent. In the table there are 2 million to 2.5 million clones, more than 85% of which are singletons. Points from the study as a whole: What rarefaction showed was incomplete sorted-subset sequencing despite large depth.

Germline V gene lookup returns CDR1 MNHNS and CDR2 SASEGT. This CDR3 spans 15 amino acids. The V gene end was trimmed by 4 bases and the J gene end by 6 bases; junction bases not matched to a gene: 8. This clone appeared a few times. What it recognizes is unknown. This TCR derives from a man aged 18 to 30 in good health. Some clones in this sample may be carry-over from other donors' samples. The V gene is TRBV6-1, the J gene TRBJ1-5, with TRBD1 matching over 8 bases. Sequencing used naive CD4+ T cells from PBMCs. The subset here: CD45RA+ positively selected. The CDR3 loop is CASSVPGQGLQPQHF. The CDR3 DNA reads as TGTGCCAGCAGTGTCCCAGGACAGGGTCTTCAGCCCCAGCATTTT.